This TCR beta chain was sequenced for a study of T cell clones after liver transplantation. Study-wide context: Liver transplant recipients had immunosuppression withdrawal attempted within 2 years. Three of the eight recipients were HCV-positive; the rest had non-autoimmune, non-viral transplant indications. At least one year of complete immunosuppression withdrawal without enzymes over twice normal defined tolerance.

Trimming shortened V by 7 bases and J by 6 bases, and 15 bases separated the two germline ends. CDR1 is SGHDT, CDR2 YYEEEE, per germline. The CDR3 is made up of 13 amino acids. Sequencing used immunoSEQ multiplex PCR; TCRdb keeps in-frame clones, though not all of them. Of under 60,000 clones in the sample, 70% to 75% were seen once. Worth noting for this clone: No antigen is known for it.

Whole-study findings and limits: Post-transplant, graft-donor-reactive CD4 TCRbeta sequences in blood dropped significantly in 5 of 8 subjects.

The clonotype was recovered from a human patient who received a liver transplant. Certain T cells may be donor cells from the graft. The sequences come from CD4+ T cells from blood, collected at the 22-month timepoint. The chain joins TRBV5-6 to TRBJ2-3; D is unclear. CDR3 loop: CASAPYTSDTQYF. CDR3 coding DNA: TGTGCCAGCGCTCCTTACACGTCGGATACGCAGTATTTT.